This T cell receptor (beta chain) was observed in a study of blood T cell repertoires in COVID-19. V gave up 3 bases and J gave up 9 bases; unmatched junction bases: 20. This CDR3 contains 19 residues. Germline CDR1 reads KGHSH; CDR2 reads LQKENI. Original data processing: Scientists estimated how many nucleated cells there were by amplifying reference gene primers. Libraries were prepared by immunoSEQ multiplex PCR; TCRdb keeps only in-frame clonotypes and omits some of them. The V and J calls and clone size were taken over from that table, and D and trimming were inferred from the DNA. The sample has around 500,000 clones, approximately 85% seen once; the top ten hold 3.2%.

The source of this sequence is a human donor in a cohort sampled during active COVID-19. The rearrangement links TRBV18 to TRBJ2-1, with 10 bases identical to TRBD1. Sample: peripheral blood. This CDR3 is CASSPRPGTGAGQDSEQFF. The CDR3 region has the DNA TGTGCCAGCTCACCCCGCCCTGGGACAGGGGCGGGGCAGGACAGTGAGCAGTTCTTC.